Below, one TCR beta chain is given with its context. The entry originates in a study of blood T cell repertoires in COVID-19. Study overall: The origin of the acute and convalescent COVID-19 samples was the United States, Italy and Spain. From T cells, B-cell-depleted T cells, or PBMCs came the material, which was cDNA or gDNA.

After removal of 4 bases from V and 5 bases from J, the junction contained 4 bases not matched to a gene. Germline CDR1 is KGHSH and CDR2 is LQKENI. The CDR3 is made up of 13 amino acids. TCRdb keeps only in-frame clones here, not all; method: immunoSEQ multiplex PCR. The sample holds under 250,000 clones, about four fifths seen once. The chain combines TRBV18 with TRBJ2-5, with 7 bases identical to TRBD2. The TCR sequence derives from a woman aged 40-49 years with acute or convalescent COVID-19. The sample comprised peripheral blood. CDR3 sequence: CASSRAGVETQYF. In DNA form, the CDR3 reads TGTGCCAGCTCACGCGCGGGAGTGGAGACCCAGTACTTC.